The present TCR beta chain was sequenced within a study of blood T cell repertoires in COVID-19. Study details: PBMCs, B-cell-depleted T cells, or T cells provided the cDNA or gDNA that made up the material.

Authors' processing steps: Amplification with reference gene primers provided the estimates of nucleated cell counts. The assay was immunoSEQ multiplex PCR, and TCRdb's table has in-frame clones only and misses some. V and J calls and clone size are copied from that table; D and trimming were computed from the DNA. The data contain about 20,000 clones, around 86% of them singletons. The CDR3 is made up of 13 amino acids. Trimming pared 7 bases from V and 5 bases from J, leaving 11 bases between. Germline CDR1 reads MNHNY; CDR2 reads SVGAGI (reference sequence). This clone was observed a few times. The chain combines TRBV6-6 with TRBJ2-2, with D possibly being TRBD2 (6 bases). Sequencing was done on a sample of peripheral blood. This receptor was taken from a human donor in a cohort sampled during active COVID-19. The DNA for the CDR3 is TGTGCCAGCACCCTCGGGAGAACCGGGGAGCTGTTTTTT. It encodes CASTLGRTGELFF.